One sample yielded the 18 T cell receptor beta chains listed below, sequenced in a study of Ad26.COV2.S vaccination and SARS-CoV-2 variants. As to treatment: around 19 received Ad26.COV2.S at low or high dose, single or two shots; several received placebo; per-sample allocation not given. Sampling took place 63 days after the first vaccine or placebo injection. Assay used: immunoSEQ multiplex PCR; TCRdb lists only in-frame clones, some missing. The table shows some 250,000 clones, with roughly 90% occurring only once. The material sequenced was peripheral blood, taken in a trial of Ad26.COV2.S vaccine versus placebo. Receptors originate from a person between 18 and 65 years old who received the Ad26.COV2.S COVID-19 vaccine or a placebo.

The J gene is TRBJ2-1, the V gene TRBV7-9, with D perhaps TRBD2 (5 bases). The CDR3 contains 16 residues. Trimming cost V 0 bases and J 5 bases, with 14 bases left between them. Germline CDR1 is SEHNR and CDR2 is FQNEAQ (reference sequence). In DNA, the CDR3 is TGTGCCAGCAGCTTAGCGGCTAGCCAATTAAACAATGAGCAGTTCTTC. Encoded protein: CASSLAASQLNNEQFF.

The chain recombines TRBV5-1 with TRBJ1-1, with D perhaps TRBD1 (5 bases). Per germline, CDR1 SGHRS and CDR2 YFSETQ. CDR3 length equals 15 residues. Between the trimmed V and J ends, which lost 4 bases and 4 bases, there was a span of 17 bases. CDR3: CASSTTQGGATEAFF. CDR3 coding DNA: TGCGCCAGCAGCACCACGCAGGGAGGTGCCACTGAAGCTTTCTTT. Full variable domain (outside the CDR3, taken from reference TRBV5-1 and TRBJ1-1): KAGVTQTPRYLIKTRGQQVTLSCSPISGHRSVSWYQQTPGQGLQFLFEYFSETQRNKGNFPGRFSGRQFSNSRSEMNVSTLELGDSALYLCASSTTQGGATEAFFGQGTRLTVV.

The V and J genes are TRBV28 and TRBJ2-7; either TRBD1 or TRBD2 may fit D (5 bases each). There are 15 residues in the CDR3. The germline V gene encodes CDR1 MDHEN and CDR2 SYDVKM. Trimming took off 3 bases at V and 2 bases at J, with 14 bases between the two ends. CDR3 sequence (DNA): TGTGCCAGCAGTTTCCCAACGGGGCCTACCTACGAGCAGTACTTC. Residues: CASSFPTGPTYEQYF.

The chain couples TRBV9 to TRBJ2-2, with 7 bases identical to TRBD1. Trimming took 4 bases from V and 3 from J; bases not matched to a gene: 9. The CDR3 is made up of 16 amino acids. Per germline, CDR1 SGDLS and CDR2 YYNGEE. In DNA form, the CDR3 reads TGTGCCAGCAGCCCCCGGTTCACAGGGGACACCGGGGAGCTGTTTTTT. This codes for CASSPRFTGDTGELFF. The entire variable domain, with the rest obtained from reference TRBV9 and TRBJ2-2, is as follows: DSGVTQTPKHLITATGQRVTLRCSPRSGDLSVYWYQQSLDQGLQFLIQYYNGEERAKGNILERFSAQQFPDLHSELNLSSLELGDSALYFCASSPRFTGDTGELFFGEGSRLTVL.

The genes are TRBV25-1 and TRBJ1-1; D not resolved. The CDR3 covers 13 residues. Germline CDR1 is MGHDK and CDR2 is SYGVNS. Trimming pared 1 base from V and 8 bases from J, leaving 11 bases between. CDR3 coding DNA: TGTGCCAGCAGTGAATTCATGGGCAGGGAAGCTTTCTTT. Its translation is CASSEFMGREAFF.

The rearrangement links TRBV7-6 to TRBJ1-5, with D possibly TRBD1 on 6 matching bases. V was cut by 2 bases and J by 0 bases, with 8 bases left in between. CDR1 is SGHVS and CDR2 is FNYEAQ in the germline V gene. The CDR3 is made up of 15 amino acids. CDR3 DNA sequence: TGTGCCAGCAGCTTAAACAGGGATAGCAATCAGCCCCAGCATTTT. Residues: CASSLNRDSNQPQHF.

The chain links TRBV30 to TRBJ1-4; tentative D call: TRBD1 (5 bases). Germline V CDR1 and CDR2: GTSNPN, SVGIG (reference sequence). The CDR3 runs 14 residues. V was cut by 0 bases and J by 3 bases, with 8 bases left in between. DNA of the CDR3: TGTGCCTGGAGTGTTACGGGGGCTAATGAAAAACTGTTTTTT. Translation: CAWSVTGANEKLFF.

This sequence joins TRBV10-3 and TRBJ2-5, with D hard to call. Germline assignment: CDR1 ENHRY and CDR2 SYGVKD. CDR3 size: 15 residues. The ends were cut back, 0 bases at V and 4 bases at J, with 12 bases in the middle. The CDR3 region has the DNA TGTGCCATCAGTGAGTCTTGGCAGCGTGTAGAGACCCAGTACTTC. It encodes CAISESWQRVETQYF.

The V call is TRBV10-1, the J call TRBJ2-5; D is uncertain. The ends were cut back, 7 bases at V and 2 bases at J, with 5 bases in the middle. The CDR3 runs to 11 residues. The germline V gene encodes CDR1 WNHNN and CDR2 SYGVQD (reference sequence). CDR3 protein: CASTPQETQYF. CDR3 sequence (DNA): TGCGCCAGCACCCCTCAAGAGACCCAGTACTTC.

The chain joins TRBV5-1 to TRBJ2-7; D might be TRBD2 (5 bases). The V gene's germline CDR1 is SGHRS and CDR2 YFSETQ. V was pared by 3 bases and J by 2 bases, with 12 bases between. The CDR3 consists of 14 residues. The CDR3 sequence is CASSWQRLTYEQYF. The DNA for the CDR3 is TGCGCCAGCAGCTGGCAGCGGCTAACCTACGAGCAGTACTTC.

V usage is TRBV24-1 and J usage is TRBJ1-5, with 8 bases aligning to TRBD1. CDR3 length equals 17 residues. J gave up 3 bases and V 4 bases, and 10 bases lay outside the gene matches. Germline assignment: CDR1 KGHDR and CDR2 SFDVKD. This CDR3 is CATSDSRTGLFNQPQHF. The CDR3 DNA follows: TGTGCCACCAGTGACTCCAGGACAGGGCTGTTCAATCAGCCCCAGCATTTT.

The gene calls are TRBV6-2 or TRBV6-3 and TRBJ2-3; D is uncertain. Germline lookup yields CDR1 MNHEY and CDR2 SVGEGT. The CDR3 sequence is 14 residues long. The V and J ends lost 4 bases and 6 bases respectively, with 14 bases between them. CDR3 protein: CASSSSRALDTQYF. The CDR3 DNA reads TGTGCCAGCAGTTCCTCTCGTGCCTTGGATACGCAGTATTTT.

J is TRBJ2-3 and V is TRBV5-4; 7 nucleotides match TRBD2. The V gene end was trimmed by 4 bases and the J gene end by 6 bases; junction bases not matched to a gene: 5. This CDR3 has 13 amino acids. Germline CDR1 SGHNT, CDR2 YYREEE (reference sequence). The CDR3 DNA reads as TGTGCCAGCAGCGGGAGGGACTCCGATACGCAGTATTTT. Its translation: CASSGRDSDTQYF.

J is TRBJ2-1 and V is TRBV30; 11 bases line up with TRBD2. The germline CDR1 and CDR2 sequences are GTSNPN and SVGIG (reference sequence). Losses at the gene ends were 0 bases for V and 5 bases for J; bases not matched to a gene: 6. This CDR3 is 16 amino acids long. The CDR3 loop reads CAWSVSFSGGDNEQFF. The CDR3 DNA reads as TGTGCCTGGAGTGTCTCGTTTAGCGGGGGGGACAATGAGCAGTTCTTC.

This rearrangement joins TRBV5-1 to TRBJ2-3, with a tentative D call TRBD2 (5 bases). There are 16 residues in the CDR3. Looked up from germline, CDR1 is SGHRS and CDR2 is YFSETQ. Trimming left V 7 bases short and J 3 bases short, with 21 bases between. The CDR3 loop reads CASRTANFGGTDTQYF. CDR3 DNA sequence: TGCGCCAGCCGTACGGCTAACTTTGGAGGAACAGATACGCAGTATTTT. The full variable domain, completed using reference TRBV5-1 and TRBJ2-3, is KAGVTQTPRYLIKTRGQQVTLSCSPISGHRSVSWYQQTPGQGLQFLFEYFSETQRNKGNFPGRFSGRQFSNSRSEMNVSTLELGDSALYLCASRTANFGGTDTQYFGPGTRLTVL.

The rearrangement links TRBV6-2 or TRBV6-3 to TRBJ2-7; 10 positions match TRBD1. J was trimmed by 4 bases and V by 5 bases; bases with no gene match: 11. The CDR3 has 16 residues. Germline assignment: CDR1 MNHEY and CDR2 SVGEGT. CDR3 amino acids: CASSPFRQGAKYEQYF. Written as DNA, the CDR3 is TGTGCCAGCAGTCCCTTCCGACAGGGGGCAAAGTACGAGCAGTACTTC.

J is TRBJ2-3 and V is TRBV5-1; 9 bases map to TRBD2. Germline lookup yields CDR1 SGHRS and CDR2 YFSETQ. The CDR3 has 14 amino acids. V was clipped by 4 bases and J by 1 base; unmatched bases: 1. The CDR3 DNA reads TGCGCCAGCAGCGCGGGAGGGGGCACAGATACGCAGTATTTT. It is translated as CASSAGGGTDTQYF.

The V and J genes are TRBV12-2 and TRBJ2-1; the D call TRBD2 from the table was never checked on the DNA. TRBV12-2 is tagged as a pseudogene. The CDR3 loop spans 20 amino acids. The CDR3 region has the DNA TGTGCAAGTCGCCGCTCGTGGGGGACTAGCCCCTACAGCAGATACAATGAGCAGTTCTTC. This encodes CASRRSWGTSPYSRYNEQFF.